Listed here is a single T cell receptor (beta chain). Its antigen is still unknown. The data belong to a study of tumor-infiltrating lymphocytes in primary liver carcinoma. Notes on the study in general: Tumor-adjacent and tumor-blood pairs shared a smaller degree of overlap than tumor region pairs.

CDR3 size: 15 residues. V dropped 6 bases and J dropped 2; count of bases not matched to a gene: 8. Constant-region priming of about 500 ng total RNA yielded TCR beta cDNA. Three-round nested multiplex PCR performed with slightly modified ARM-PCR produced the TCR beta libraries. The first two PCR rounds used TRBV1-TRBV30 forward primers with a C-beta reverse primer, nine to eleven cycles each. MiXCR, applied by TCRdb to the multiplex PCR reads, yields one record per CDR3 protein. Of hundreds of thousands of distinct CDR3 sequences in the sample, about three fifths were seen once. For blood RNA, unsorted whole blood served as the source, and germline DNA was extracted too.

The material sequenced was peripheral blood. The source is a woman aged 30 to 39 with primary liver carcinoma and hepatitis B virus infection. The gene calls are TRBV12-3 or TRBV12-4 and TRBJ2-3; TRBD2 agrees at 7 bases. The CDR3 sequence is CASRQLAPPTDTQYF. In DNA, the CDR3 is TGTGCCAGCAGACAACTAGCGCCCCCCACAGATACGCAGTATTTT.